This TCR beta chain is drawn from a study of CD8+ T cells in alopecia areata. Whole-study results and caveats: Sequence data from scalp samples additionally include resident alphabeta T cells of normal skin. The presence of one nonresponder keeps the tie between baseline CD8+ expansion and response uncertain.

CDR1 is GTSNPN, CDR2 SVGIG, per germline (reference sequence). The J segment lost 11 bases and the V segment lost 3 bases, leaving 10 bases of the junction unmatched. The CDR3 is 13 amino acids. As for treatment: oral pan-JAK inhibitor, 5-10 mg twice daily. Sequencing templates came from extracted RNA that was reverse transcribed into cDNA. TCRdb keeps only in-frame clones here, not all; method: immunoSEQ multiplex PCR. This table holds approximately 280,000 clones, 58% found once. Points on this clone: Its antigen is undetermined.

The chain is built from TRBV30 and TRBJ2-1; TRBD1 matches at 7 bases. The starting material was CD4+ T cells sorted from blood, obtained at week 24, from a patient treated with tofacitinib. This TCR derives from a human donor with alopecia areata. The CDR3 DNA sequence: TGTGCCTGGAGGAGTTCCGGACAGGCTAAGCAGTTCTTC. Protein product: CAWRSSGQAKQFF.